These 20 T cell receptor beta chains share one sample of origin, sequenced in a study of response to subunit inactivated influenza vaccine. A single record per CDR3 protein comes from TCRdb applying MiXCR to the RT-PCR reads. The repertoire holds over 400,000 distinct CDR3 sequences, over 10% seen once, with under 15% in the top ten. Source: PBMCs from blood, taken roughly 47 days after vaccination. These receptors all stem from a man in his forties or fifties who received an inactivated influenza vaccine.

The chain links TRBV10-3 to TRBJ1-1; D might be TRBD1 (6 bases). The V and J ends lost 0 bases and 4 bases respectively, with 12 bases between them. Germline V lookup: CDR1 ENHRY, CDR2 SYGVKD. The length of the CDR3 is 15 residues. For the CDR3, the DNA is TGTGCCATCAGTGAGTCGGGGAGGGGGGCCACTGAAGCTTTCTTT. Translated, it gives CAISESGRGATEAFF.

This clonotype was observed a few times. V is TRBV7-9 and J is TRBJ1-2, with unresolved D. The V and J ends lost 5 bases and 8 bases respectively, with 15 bases between them. CDR3 length: 13 amino acids. Germline V gene sequence: CDR1 SEHNR, CDR2 FQNEAQ (reference sequence). The CDR3 region has the DNA TGTGCCAGCAGCCCAGAGACTGTTGCCGGCTACACCTTC. Its translation is CASSPETVAGYTF.

In nucleotides, the CDR3 is TGCAGTGCTAGTTTGGGGACTAGGGGGGAGACCCAGTACTTC. Its protein product is CSASLGTRGETQYF. The chain links TRBV20-1 to TRBJ2-5; TRBD2 matches at 8 bases. This CDR3 spans 14 amino acids. The J segment lost 5 bases and the V segment lost 3 bases, leaving 8 bases of the junction unmatched. CDR1 and CDR2 (germline): DFQATT, SNEGSKA (reference sequence).

There are many counts of this clonotype. The V call is TRBV20-1, the J call TRBJ1-2; D ambiguous. Per germline, CDR1 DFQATT and CDR2 SNEGSKA (reference sequence). CDR3 length equals 12 residues. Trimming removed 3 bases at V and 4 bases at J, with 9 bases between. CDR3: CSASKVSYGYTF. The CDR3 DNA reads TGCAGTGCTAGCAAGGTATCCTATGGCTACACCTTC.

The rearrangement links TRBV2 to TRBJ1-2, with 7 bases fitting TRBD1. The CDR3 sequence is 11 residues long. CDR1 and CDR2 (germline): SNHLY, FYNNEI. With V trimmed by 5 bases and J by 8 bases, 2 bases remained unmatched. The DNA of the CDR3 is TGTGCCAGCAGTAGACAGGGAGGCTACACCTTC. Translated, it gives CASSRQGGYTF. Filled out from reference TRBV2 and TRBJ1-2, the complete variable domain reads EPEVTQTPSHQVTQMGQEVILRCVPISNHLYFYWYRQILGQKVEFLVSFYNNEISEKSEIFDDQFSVERPDGSNFTLKIRSTKLEDSAMYFCASSRQGGYTFGSGTRLTVV.

The gene calls are TRBV7-2 and TRBJ2-7, with a possible D match to TRBD2 (6 bases). Trimming took off 4 bases at V and 4 bases at J, with 8 bases between the two ends. The CDR3 extends over 12 amino acids. Germline-derived CDR1 and CDR2 are SGHTA and FQGNSA. This CDR3 reads CASSSSGYEQYF. The CDR3, as DNA: TGTGCCAGCAGCTCAAGCGGGTACGAGCAGTACTTC.

This clonotype was counted ten times or more. The junction shows a germline mismatch at one end, possibly a read error. The chain recombines TRBV7-3 with TRBJ2-3; weak D call: TRBD1 (6 bases). The V gene's germline CDR1 is SGHTA and CDR2 FQGTGA. The CDR3 spans 13 residues. CDR3 DNA sequence: TGTGCCAGCAGCCTAACAGGGCCAGATACGCAGTATTTT. Its protein is CASSLTGPDTQYF.

This chain links TRBV12-3 or TRBV12-4 with TRBJ1-6; D perhaps matches TRBD1 (5 bases). This CDR3 has 14 residues. The ends were cut back, 6 bases at V and 7 bases at J, with 13 bases in the middle. The CDR3 here is CASSRTGGNSPLHF. In nucleotides, the CDR3 is TGTGCCAGCAGCCGAACGGGGGGGAATTCACCCCTCCACTTT.

V usage is TRBV20-1 and J usage is TRBJ2-7; 11 positions match TRBD2. The CDR3 is 14 residues long. The germline V gene encodes CDR1 DFQATT and CDR2 SNEGSKA (reference sequence). The ends lost 3 bases at V and 5 bases at J; junction bases unmatched: 6. CDR3 loop: CSASRRLAGHEQYF. In DNA, the CDR3 is TGCAGTGCTAGCCGGCGACTAGCGGGACACGAGCAGTACTTC.

This clonotype was seen a handful of times. The chain couples TRBV20-1 to TRBJ2-1; possible D gene TRBD1, 5 bases. The CDR3 totals 14 residues. Germline-derived CDR1 and CDR2 are DFQATT and SNEGSKA (reference sequence). Trimming left V 3 bases short and J 2 bases short, with 11 bases between. CDR3 sequence: CSASTGAAYNEQFF. Here the CDR3 DNA reads TGCAGTGCTAGCACAGGAGCTGCCTACAATGAGCAGTTCTTC.

This clonotype was counted a few times. The chain couples TRBV20-1 to TRBJ1-2; D is unclear. Germline assignment: CDR1 DFQATT and CDR2 SNEGSKA (reference sequence). V lost 1 base, J lost 6 bases, and 9 bases lay in between. The CDR3 extends over 12 amino acids. CDR3 region: CSARVRGDGYTF. CDR3 coding DNA: TGCAGTGCTAGAGTAAGAGGAGATGGCTACACCTTC.

This clonotype was seen only a few times. The genes are TRBV29-1 and TRBJ1-2; the match to TRBD1 covers 11 bases. The CDR3 is 13 residues long. CDR1 is SQVTM and CDR2 is ANQGSEA in the germline V gene. After removal of 7 bases from V and 6 bases from J, the junction contained 7 bases not matched to a gene. Here the CDR3 DNA reads TGCAGCGCCCAGGGGACAGGGGGAAATGGCTACACCTTC. This translates into CSAQGTGGNGYTF. Variable domain in full (rest from reference TRBV29-1 and TRBJ1-2): SAVISQKPSRDICQRGTSLTIQCQVDSQVTMMFWYRQQPGQSLTLIATANQGSEATYESGFVIDKFPISRPNLTFSTLTVSNMSPEDSSIYLCSAQGTGGNGYTFGSGTRLTVV.

There are a few counts of this clonotype. The J gene is TRBJ1-6, the V gene TRBV5-1, with 8 bases matching TRBD1. Trimming removed 4 bases from V and 6 bases from J; junction bases left unmatched: 6. Germline V gives CDR1 SGHRS, CDR2 YFSETQ. This CDR3 is built from 15 residues. CDR3 protein: CASSHGTGGNSPLHF. DNA of the CDR3: TGCGCCAGCAGCCATGGGACAGGAGGTAATTCACCCCTCCACTTT.

The rearrangement joins TRBV6-5 to TRBJ1-2, with a weak D call TRBD1 (5 bases). This CDR3 spans 17 amino acids. Germline CDR1 is MNHEY and CDR2 is SVGAGI. Between the trimmed V and J ends, which lost 2 bases and 5 bases, there was a span of 21 bases. The CDR3 sequence is CASSYRIKTVDGYGYTF. The CDR3 bases are TGTGCCAGCAGTTACCGAATTAAGACAGTCGACGGATATGGCTACACCTTC.

This sequence joins TRBV6-1 and TRBJ2-1; no definite D call. CDR1 is MNHNS, CDR2 SASEGT, per germline. Trimming pared 4 bases from V and 0 bases from J, leaving 10 bases between. This CDR3 has 15 amino acids. The CDR3 bases are TGTGCCAGCAGTGTCGGGCGGAGCTCCTACAATGAGCAGTTCTTC. It is translated as CASSVGRSSYNEQFF.

There are many counts of this clonotype. The chain is built from TRBV6-1 and TRBJ1-5, with a tentative D call TRBD1 (5 bases). The CDR3 totals 15 residues. CDR1 and CDR2 from the germline V gene are MNHNS and SASEGT. Trimming pared 6 bases from V and 0 bases from J, leaving 12 bases between. The CDR3 DNA follows: TGTGCCAGCAGCCGGGGCATTAATAGCAATCAGCCCCAGCATTTT. Its translation: CASSRGINSNQPQHF.

The sample holds a few counts of this clonotype. This rearrangement joins TRBV20-1 to TRBJ2-1; TRBD2 agrees at 10 bases. The CDR3 spans 13 residues. Per germline, CDR1 DFQATT and CDR2 SNEGSKA (reference sequence). The trim removed 5 bases at V and 7 bases at J, leaving 5 bases unmatched. This chain's CDR3 is CSAASSGRNEQFF. CDR3 nucleotide sequence: TGCAGTGCTGCAAGTAGCGGGAGGAATGAGCAGTTCTTC.

CDR3 amino acids: CATSRAQGSEQYF. In DNA, the CDR3 is TGTGCCACCAGCAGGGCACAGGGGTCCGAGCAGTACTTC. The chain employs TRBV15 and TRBJ2-7; TRBD1 agrees at 7 bases. The germline gives CDR1 LNHNV, CDR2 YYDKDF (reference sequence). The CDR3 is 13 amino acids. V gave up 3 bases and J gave up 6 bases; unmatched junction bases: 5. The variable domain in full, completed from reference TRBV15 and TRBJ2-7, reads DAMVIQNPRYQVTQFGKPVTLSCSQTLNHNVMYWYQQKSSQAPKLLFHYYDKDFNNEADTPDNFQSRRPNTSFCFLDIRSPGLGDTAMYLCATSRAQGSEQYFGPGTRLTVT.

This clonotype occurred a few times. The gene calls are TRBV28 and TRBJ2-5; D unresolved. Germline loops: CDR1 MDHEN, CDR2 SYDVKM. The CDR3 has 14 residues. Deletions cut 8 bases from V and 5 bases from J, with 18 bases between. The CDR3 loop reads CASASGGPPETQYF. In DNA, the CDR3 is TGTGCCAGCGCCAGTGGCGGACCGCCTGAGACCCAGTACTTC. Combining the CDR3 with reference TRBV28 and TRBJ2-5 gives the whole variable domain DVKVTQSSRYLVKRTGEKVFLECVQDMDHENMFWYRQDPGLGLRLIYFSYDVKMKEKGDIPEGYSVSREKKERFSLILESASTNQTSMYLCASASGGPPETQYFGPGTRLLVL.

This chain links TRBV5-1 with TRBJ2-2; D is unclear. The length of the CDR3 is 16 residues. Germline V CDR1 and CDR2: SGHRS, YFSETQ. Trimming pared 3 bases from V and 5 bases from J, leaving 17 bases between. CDR3 in amino acids: CASSYRTALGTGELFF. For the CDR3, the DNA is TGCGCCAGCAGCTATAGGACGGCTTTAGGGACCGGGGAGCTGTTTTTT.